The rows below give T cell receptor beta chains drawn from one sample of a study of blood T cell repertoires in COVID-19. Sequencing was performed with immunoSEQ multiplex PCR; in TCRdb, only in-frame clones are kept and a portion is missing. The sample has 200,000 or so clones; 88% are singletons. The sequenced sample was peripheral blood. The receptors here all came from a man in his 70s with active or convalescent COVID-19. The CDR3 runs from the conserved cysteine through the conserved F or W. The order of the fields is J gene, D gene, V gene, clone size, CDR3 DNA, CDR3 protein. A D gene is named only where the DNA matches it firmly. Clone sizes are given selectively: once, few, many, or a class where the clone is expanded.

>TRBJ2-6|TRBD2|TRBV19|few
TGTGCCAGTAGTATTCGGGGGGGCCGGTCGGGGGCCAACGTCCTGACTTTC
CASSIRGGRSGANVLTF
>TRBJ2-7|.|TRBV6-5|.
TGTGCCAGCAGTCCTTTGACAGGACCAGCCGAGCAGTACTTC
CASSPLTGPAEQYF
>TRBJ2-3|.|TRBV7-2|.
TGTGCCAGCAGCTTTGGGCCATTTGGCACAGATACGCAGTATTTT
CASSFGPFGTDTQYF
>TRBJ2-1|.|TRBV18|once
TGTGCCAGCTCACCTAACCTAGAAAATGAGCAGTTCTTC
CASSPNLENEQFF
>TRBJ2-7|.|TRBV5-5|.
TGTGCCAGCAGCTTGGGGCCGGGGTACTCCTACGAGCAGTACTTC
CASSLGPGYSYEQYF
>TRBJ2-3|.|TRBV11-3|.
TGTGCCAGCAGCTTAGAAGGGGCAGAAGATACGCAGTATTTT
CASSLEGAEDTQYF
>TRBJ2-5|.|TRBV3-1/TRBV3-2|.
TGTGCCAGCAGCCAAAGAGGTAGCCAAGAGACCCAGTACTTC
CASSQRGSQETQYF
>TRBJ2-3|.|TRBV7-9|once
TGTGCCAGCAGCCAGGTTGGGCAGGGTAGCACAGATACGCAGTATTTT
CASSQVGQGSTDTQYF
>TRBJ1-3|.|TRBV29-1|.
TGCAGCGTTGAATTGGCAGGGTCTGGAAACACCATATATTTT
CSVELAGSGNTIYF
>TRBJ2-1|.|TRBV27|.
TGTGCCAGCAGTTTATCTGGGAGCTCCTACAATGAGCAGTTCTTC
CASSLSGSSYNEQFF
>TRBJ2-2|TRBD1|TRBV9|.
TGTGCCAGCGGGGACAGGGTGGCCGGGGAGCTGTTTTTT
CASGDRVAGELFF
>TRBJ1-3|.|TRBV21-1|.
TGTGCCAGCATTCCCGGCAGGGCTGGAAACACCATATATTTT
CASIPGRAGNTIYF
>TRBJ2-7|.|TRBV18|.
TGTGCCAGCTCAATCATTGGTCAAGCTTCACCCCGCGAGCAGTACTTC
CASSIIGQASPREQYF
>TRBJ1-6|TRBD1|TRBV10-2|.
TGCGCCAGCAGCCACCCCCCGGGACAGGGTGGATCACCCCTCCACTTT
CASSHPPGQGGSPLHF
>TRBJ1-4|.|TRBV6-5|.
TGTGCCAGCAGTCAGGGGACAACTAATGAAAAACTGTTTTTT
CASSQGTTNEKLFF
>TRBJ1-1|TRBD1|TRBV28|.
TGTGCCAGCAGTGCCCCGGGACAGATCATGAACACTGAAGCTTTCTTT
CASSAPGQIMNTEAFF
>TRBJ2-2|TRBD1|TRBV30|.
TGTGCCTGGAGTCCTTGGACAGGTCCCCTAGGGGAGCTGTTTTTT
CAWSPWTGPLGELFF
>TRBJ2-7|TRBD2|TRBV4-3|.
TGCGCCAGCAGCCAAGAAAGCGGGACCTACGAGCAGTACTTC
CASSQESGTYEQYF
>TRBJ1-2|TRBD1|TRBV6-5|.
TGTGCCAGCAGTTACGGCGACAGGGTGAACTATGGCTACACCTTC
CASSYGDRVNYGYTF
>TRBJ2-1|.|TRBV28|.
TGTGCCAGCAGTTCACCTAGAAGTTCCAATGAGCAGTTCTTC
CASSSPRSSNEQFF
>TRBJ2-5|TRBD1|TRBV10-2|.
TGCGCCAGCAGATCGGACAGGACCTTGCAAGAGACCCAGTACTTC
CASRSDRTLQETQYF
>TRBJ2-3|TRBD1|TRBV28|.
TGTGCCAGCAGAGGCCAGGGGGCGAACACAGATACGCAGTATTTT
CASRGQGANTDTQYF
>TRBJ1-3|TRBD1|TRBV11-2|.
TGTGCCAGCAGCTCTCCGGGACAGGGACCTGGAAACACCATATATTTT
CASSSPGQGPGNTIYF
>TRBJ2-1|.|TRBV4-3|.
TGCGCCAGCAGCCAGGACTTACCCAATGAGCAGTTCTTC
CASSQDLPNEQFF
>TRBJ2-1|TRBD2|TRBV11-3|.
TGTGCCAGCACCCAAACGGGACTAGCAGAGAATGAGCAGTTCTTC
CASTQTGLAENEQFF